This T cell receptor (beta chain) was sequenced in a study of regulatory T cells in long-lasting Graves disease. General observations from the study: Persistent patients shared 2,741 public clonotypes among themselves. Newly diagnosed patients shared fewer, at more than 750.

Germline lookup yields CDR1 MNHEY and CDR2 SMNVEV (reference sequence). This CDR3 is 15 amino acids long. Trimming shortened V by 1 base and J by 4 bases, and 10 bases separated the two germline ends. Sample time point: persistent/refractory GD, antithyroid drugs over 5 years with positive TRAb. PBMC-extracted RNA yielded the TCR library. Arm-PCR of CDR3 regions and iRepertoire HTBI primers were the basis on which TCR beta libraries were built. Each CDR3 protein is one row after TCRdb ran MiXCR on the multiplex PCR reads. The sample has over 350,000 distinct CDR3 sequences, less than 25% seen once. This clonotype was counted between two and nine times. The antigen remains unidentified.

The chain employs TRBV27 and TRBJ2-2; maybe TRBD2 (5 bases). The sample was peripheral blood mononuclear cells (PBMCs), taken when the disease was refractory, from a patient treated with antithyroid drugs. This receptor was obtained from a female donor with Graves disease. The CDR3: CASSLFGRGTGELFF. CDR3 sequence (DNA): TGTGCCAGCAGTTTATTTGGACGGGGCACCGGGGAGCTGTTTTTT.